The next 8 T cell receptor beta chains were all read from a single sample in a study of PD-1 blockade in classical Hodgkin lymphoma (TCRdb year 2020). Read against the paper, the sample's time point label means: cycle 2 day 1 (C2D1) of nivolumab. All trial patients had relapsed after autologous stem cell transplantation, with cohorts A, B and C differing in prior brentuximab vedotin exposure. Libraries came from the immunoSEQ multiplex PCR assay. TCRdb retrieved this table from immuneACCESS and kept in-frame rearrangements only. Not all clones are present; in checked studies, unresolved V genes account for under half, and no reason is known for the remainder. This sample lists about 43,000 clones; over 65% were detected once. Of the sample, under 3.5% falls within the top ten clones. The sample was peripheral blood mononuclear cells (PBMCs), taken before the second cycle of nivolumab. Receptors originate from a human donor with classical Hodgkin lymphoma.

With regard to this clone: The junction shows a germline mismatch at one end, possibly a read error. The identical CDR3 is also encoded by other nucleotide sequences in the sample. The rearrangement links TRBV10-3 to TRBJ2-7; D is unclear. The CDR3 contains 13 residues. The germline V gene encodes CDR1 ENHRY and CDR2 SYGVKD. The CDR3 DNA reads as TGTGCCATTAGTGAGGAGTCGCCCTACGAGCAGTACTTC. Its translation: CAISEESPYEQYF.

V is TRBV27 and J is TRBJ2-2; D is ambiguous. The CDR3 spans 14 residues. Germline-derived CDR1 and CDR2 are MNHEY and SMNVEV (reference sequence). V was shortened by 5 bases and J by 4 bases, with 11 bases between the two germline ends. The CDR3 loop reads CASSPTWTTGELFF. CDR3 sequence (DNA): TGTGCCAGCAGTCCAACATGGACCACCGGGGAGCTGTTTTTT.

In nucleotides, the CDR3 is TGCGCCAGCAGCCGTAGGGGGGGGGCAGGGTCGAACACTGAAGCTTTCTTT. Its translation: CASSRRGGAGSNTEAFF. V gene TRBV4-3 combines with J gene TRBJ1-1; a possible D gene is TRBD1 (6 bases). V dropped 4 bases and J dropped 1 base, with 19 bases sitting between them. This CDR3 spans 17 amino acids. Germline V lookup: CDR1 LGHNA, CDR2 YSLEER.

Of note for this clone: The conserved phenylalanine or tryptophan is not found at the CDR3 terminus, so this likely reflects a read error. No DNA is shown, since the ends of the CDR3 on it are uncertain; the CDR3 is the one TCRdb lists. The CDR3 sequence: CASSIGQGATVRI. The chain employs TRBV5-8 and TRBJ2-7; the table names TRBD1, a call not compared with the DNA. Ends included, the CDR3 has 13 residues. Germline V gene lookup returns CDR1 SGHTS and CDR2 YDEGEE.

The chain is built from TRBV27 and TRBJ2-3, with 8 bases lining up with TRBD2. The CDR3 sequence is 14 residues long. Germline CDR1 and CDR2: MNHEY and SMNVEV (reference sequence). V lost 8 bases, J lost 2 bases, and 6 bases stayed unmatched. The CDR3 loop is CASYGGGFTDTQYF. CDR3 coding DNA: TGTGCCAGCTATGGCGGGGGGTTCACAGATACGCAGTATTTT.

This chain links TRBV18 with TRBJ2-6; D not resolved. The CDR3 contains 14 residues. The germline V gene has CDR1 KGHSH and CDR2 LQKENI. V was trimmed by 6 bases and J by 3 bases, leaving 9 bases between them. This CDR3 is CASSRQFGANVLTF. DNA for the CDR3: TGTGCCAGCTCTCGACAATTTGGGGCCAACGTCCTGACTTTC. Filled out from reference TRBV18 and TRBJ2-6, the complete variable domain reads NAGVMQNPRHLVRRRGQEARLRCSPMKGHSHVYWYRQLPEEGLKFMVYLQKENIIDESGMPKERFSAEFPKEGPSILRIQQVVRGDSAAYFCASSRQFGANVLTFGAGSRLTVL.

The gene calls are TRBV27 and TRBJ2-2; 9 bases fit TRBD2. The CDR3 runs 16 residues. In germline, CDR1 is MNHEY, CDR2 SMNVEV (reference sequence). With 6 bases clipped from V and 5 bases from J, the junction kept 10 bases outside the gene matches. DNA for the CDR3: TGTGCCAGCAGCCCTATCAAGCTAGCGGGAACCGGGGAGCTGTTTTTT. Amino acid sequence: CASSPIKLAGTGELFF.

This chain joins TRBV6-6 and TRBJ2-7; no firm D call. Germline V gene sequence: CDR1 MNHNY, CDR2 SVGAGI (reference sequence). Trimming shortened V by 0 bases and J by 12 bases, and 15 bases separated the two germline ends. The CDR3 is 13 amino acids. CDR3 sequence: CASSYSKETRPYF. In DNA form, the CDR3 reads TGTGCCAGCAGTTACTCGAAGGAGACAAGGCCGTACTTC.